This TCR beta chain was retrieved from a study of identical twins. This CDR3 spans 14 amino acids. V lost 5 bases to trimming and J lost 3 bases, with 12 bases between them. Germline-derived CDR1 and CDR2 are SGHTA and FQGTGA. TCRdb re-analysed the 5' RACE reads in MiXCR, keeping a single row per CDR3 protein. The sample shows 550,000 to 700,000 distinct CDR3 sequences, about 20% of them seen only once. All donors were healthy, and all were Caucasian. The sample was also linked to a second study, of T cells expressing NK-cell markers. Per that study: In sorted CD3+CD56+NKG2C+, CD3+CD56+NKG2C- and CD3+CD56-NKG2C+ T cells, TCR beta repertoires were obtained. Seven donors tested HCMV-seropositive and one tested seronegative among the eight sequenced. These clonotypes, the leaders elsewhere, also led the CD3+CD56-NKG2C+ fraction in several donors.

This receptor was obtained from a woman younger than 30 in good health. The rearrangement uses TRBV7-3 and TRBJ2-3; D is unresolved. Sequenced sample: PBMCs. As DNA, the CDR3 is TGTGCCAGCAGCCCCTCACACGTAACAGATACGCAGTATTTT. Translated: CASSPSHVTDTQYF. The full variable domain, completed using reference TRBV7-3 and TRBJ2-3, is GAGVSQTPSNKVTEKGKYVELRCDPISGHTALYWYRQSLGQGPEFLIYFQGTGAADDSGLPNDRFFAVRPEGSVSTLKIQRTERGDSAVYLCASSPSHVTDTQYFGPGTRLTVL.